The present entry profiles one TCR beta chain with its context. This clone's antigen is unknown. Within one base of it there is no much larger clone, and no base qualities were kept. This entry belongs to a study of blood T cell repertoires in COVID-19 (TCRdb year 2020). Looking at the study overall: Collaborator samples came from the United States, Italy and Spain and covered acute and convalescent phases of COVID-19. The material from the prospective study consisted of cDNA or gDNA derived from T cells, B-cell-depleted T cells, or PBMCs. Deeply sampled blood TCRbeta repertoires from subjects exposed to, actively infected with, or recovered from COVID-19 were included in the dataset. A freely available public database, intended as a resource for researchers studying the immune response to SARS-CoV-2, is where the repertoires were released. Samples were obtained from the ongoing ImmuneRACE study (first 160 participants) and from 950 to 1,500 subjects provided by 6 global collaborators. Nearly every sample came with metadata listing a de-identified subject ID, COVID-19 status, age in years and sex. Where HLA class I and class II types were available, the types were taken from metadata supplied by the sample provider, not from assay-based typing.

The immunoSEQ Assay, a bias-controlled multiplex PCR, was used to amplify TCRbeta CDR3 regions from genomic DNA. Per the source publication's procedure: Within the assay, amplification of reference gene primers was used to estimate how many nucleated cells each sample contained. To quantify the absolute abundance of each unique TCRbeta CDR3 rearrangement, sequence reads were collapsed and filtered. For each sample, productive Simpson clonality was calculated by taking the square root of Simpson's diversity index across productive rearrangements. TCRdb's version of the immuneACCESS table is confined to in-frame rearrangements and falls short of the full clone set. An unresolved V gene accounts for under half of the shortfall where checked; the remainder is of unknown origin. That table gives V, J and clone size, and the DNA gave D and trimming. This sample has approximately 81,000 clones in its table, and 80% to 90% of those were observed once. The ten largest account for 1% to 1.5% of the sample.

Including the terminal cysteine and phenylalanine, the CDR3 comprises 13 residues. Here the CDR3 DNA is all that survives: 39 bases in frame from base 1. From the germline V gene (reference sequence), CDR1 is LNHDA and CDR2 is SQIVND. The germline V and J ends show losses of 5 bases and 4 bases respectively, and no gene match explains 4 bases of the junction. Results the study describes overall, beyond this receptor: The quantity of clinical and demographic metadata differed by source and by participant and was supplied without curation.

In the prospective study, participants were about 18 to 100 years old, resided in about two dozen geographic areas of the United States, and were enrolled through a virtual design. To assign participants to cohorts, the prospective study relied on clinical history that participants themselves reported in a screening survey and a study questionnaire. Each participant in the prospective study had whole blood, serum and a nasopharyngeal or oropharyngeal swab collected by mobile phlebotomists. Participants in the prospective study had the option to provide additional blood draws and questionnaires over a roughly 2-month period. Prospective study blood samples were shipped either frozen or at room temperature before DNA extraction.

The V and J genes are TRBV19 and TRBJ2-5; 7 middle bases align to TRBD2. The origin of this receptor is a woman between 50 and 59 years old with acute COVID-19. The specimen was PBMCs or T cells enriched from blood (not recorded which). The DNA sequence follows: TGTGCCAGTAGTGGGGGGGGTCGAGAGACCCAGTACTTC. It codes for CASSGGGRETQYF.